This is a list of T cell receptor beta chains from one sample in a study of T cell responses to AZD1222 COVID-19 vaccine. Sequencing was performed with immunoSEQ multiplex PCR; in TCRdb, only in-frame clones are kept and a portion is missing. The sample holds 60,000 to 75,000 clones; about nine tenths are singletons and the top ten take over 25%. Material: peripheral blood, obtained 28 days after the second AZD1222 dose. The receptors derive from an adult who received the AZD1222 COVID-19 vaccine. Each CDR3 is given with its conserved first and last residue. Fields, in order: J gene, D gene, clone size, CDR3 length, V gene, CDR3 protein, CDR3 DNA. D genes are given only for firm matches. Clone size is not always given. Where it is, it says once, few, many or a class for expanded clones.

TRBJ2-5 TRBD1 NA 15 TRBV29-1 CSVTGLGRGPRGPYF TGCAGCGTGACAGGATTGGGCAGGGGGCCGAGGGGTCCGTACTTC
TRBJ1-4 NA NA 12 TRBV30 CAWSVPRGKLFF TGTGCCTGGAGTGTACCCCGGGGAAAACTGTTTTTT
TRBJ2-7 NA NA 15 TRBV9 CASSVTSISGYEQYF TGTGCCAGCAGCGTAACTAGCATAAGTGGCTACGAGCAGTACTTC
TRBJ2-7 NA few 16 TRBV5-5 CASSLSARLVLYEQYF TGTGCCAGCAGCTTGTCAGCCCGACTAGTTTTGTACGAGCAGTACTTC
TRBJ1-6 NA NA 13 TRBV30 CAWSPRPNSPLHF TGTGCCTGGAGCCCGAGGCCCAATTCACCCCTCCACTTT
TRBJ2-7 NA NA 13 TRBV5-1 CASSLADLDEQYF TGCGCCAGCAGCTTAGCAGACCTTGACGAGCAGTACTTC
TRBJ1-2 NA NA 16 TRBV4-3 CASSQVAGSGLAGYTF TGCGCCAGCAGCCAAGTTGCGGGAAGCGGCCTGGCGGGCTACACCTTC
TRBJ2-7 NA NA 13 TRBV28 CASTPGEQRGQYF TGTGCCAGCACCCCCGGGGAGCAAAGGGGGCAGTACTTC
TRBJ1-3 NA NA 15 TRBV5-1 CASSSDYSMGNTIYF TGCGCCAGCAGCTCGGACTACTCGATGGGAAACACCATATATTTT
TRBJ1-1 NA NA 13 TRBV14 CASSPNLDTEAFF TGTGCCAGCAGCCCCAACCTAGACACTGAAGCTTTCTTT
TRBJ1-1 NA NA 15 TRBV19 CASKLGAGQSTEAFF TGTGCCAGTAAGTTAGGGGCAGGGCAGAGCACTGAAGCTTTCTTT
TRBJ1-4 NA few 17 TRBV5-6 CASSVDSDPATNEKLFF TGTGCCAGCAGCGTCGACAGCGACCCTGCAACTAATGAAAAACTGTTTTTT
TRBJ2-7 TRBD2 NA 15 TRBV24-1 CATSDRLAGVGEQYF TGTGCCACCAGTGACAGACTAGCGGGAGTCGGTGAGCAGTACTTC
TRBJ2-7 NA NA 15 TRBV6-2/TRBV6-3 CASSYPPRLSYEQYF TGTGCCAGCAGTTACCCCCCGCGGCTATCCTACGAGCAGTACTTC
TRBJ2-5 TRBD1 once 14 TRBV27 CASSLRQGDETQYF TGTGCCAGCAGTTTAAGACAGGGCGATGAGACCCAGTACTTC
TRBJ1-1 TRBD1 NA 14 TRBV7-9 CASSSGQGRTEAFF TGTGCCAGCAGCTCCGGACAGGGTCGGACTGAAGCTTTCTTT
TRBJ2-3 NA NA 15 TRBV5-8 CAARRRKGRGDTQYF TGTGCCGCACGGAGACGCAAGGGCCGGGGAGATACGCAGTATTTT
TRBJ1-1 NA NA 15 TRBV5-1 CASSYDPGVNTEAFF TGCGCCAGCAGCTACGACCCTGGGGTGAACACTGAAGCTTTCTTT
TRBJ2-1 TRBD2 NA 14 TRBV6-5 CASRRGGEGNEQFF TGTGCCAGCAGGAGGGGAGGGGAAGGGAATGAGCAGTTCTTC
TRBJ1-3 TRBD1 few 13 TRBV7-9 CASSEQGANTIYF TGTGCCAGCAGCGAACAGGGGGCGAACACCATATATTTT
TRBJ2-1 TRBD2 once 15 TRBV19 CASSTAGGSYNEQFF TGTGCCAGTAGTACAGCGGGAGGCTCCTACAATGAGCAGTTCTTC
TRBJ1-4 NA NA 17 TRBV5-1 CASSLHAPGSGNEKLFF TGCGCCAGCAGCTTACACGCCCCAGGGTCGGGTAATGAAAAACTGTTTTTT
TRBJ2-2 TRBD1 NA 15 TRBV7-6 CASSLRQGNTGELFF TGTGCCAGCAGCTTAAGACAGGGGAACACCGGGGAGCTGTTTTTT
TRBJ2-7 TRBD2 NA 15 TRBV6-5 CASSSQGSGQGEQYF TGTGCCAGCAGTTCTCAGGGTAGCGGGCAAGGGGAGCAGTACTTC
TRBJ2-5 NA NA 16 TRBV7-6 CASSFRPTTRWETQYF TGTGCCAGCAGCTTTCGGCCCACGACTAGATGGGAGACCCAGTACTTC
TRBJ2-1 NA NA 13 TRBV27 CASRRLGYNEQFF TGTGCCAGCCGAAGACTAGGGTACAATGAGCAGTTCTTC
TRBJ1-1 NA once 12 TRBV24-1 CATSEPRGEAFF TGTGCCACCAGTGAACCGCGGGGTGAAGCTTTCTTT
TRBJ1-6 NA NA 16 TRBV5-1 CASSLAPQGGDSPLHF TGCGCCAGCAGCTTGGCGCCGCAAGGGGGAGATTCACCCCTCCACTTT
TRBJ1-5 NA NA 14 TRBV2 CASSEWGSNQPQHF TGTGCCAGCAGTGAATGGGGTAGCAATCAGCCCCAGCATTTT
TRBJ1-4 NA NA 14 TRBV5-6 CASSPVATNEKLFF TGTGCCAGCAGCCCCGTGGCAACTAATGAAAAACTGTTTTTT
TRBJ2-3 TRBD1 NA 15 TRBV19 CASSLTGWNTDTQYF TGTGCCAGTAGTTTGACAGGGTGGAACACAGATACGCAGTATTTT
TRBJ2-1 TRBD1 NA 15 TRBV6-5 CASSFGTGSYNEQFF TGTGCCAGCAGTTTCGGGACAGGCTCCTACAATGAGCAGTTCTTC
TRBJ2-7 TRBD1 NA 15 TRBV28 CASSSSGGEFYEQYF TGTGCCAGCAGTAGTTCAGGGGGCGAATTTTACGAGCAGTACTTC
TRBJ1-3 NA NA 14 TRBV11-3 CASRDSFRGNTIYF TGTGCCAGCAGAGACTCATTCAGAGGAAACACCATATATTTT
TRBJ2-7 NA NA 16 TRBV18 CASSPRTVTLLGEQYF TGTGCCAGCTCACCAAGGACAGTAACTCTATTGGGCGAGCAGTACTTC
TRBJ1-4 NA NA 14 TRBV24-1 CATSDSAAAEKLFF TGTGCCACCAGTGATTCTGCGGCAGCCGAAAAACTGTTTTTT
TRBJ2-7 NA NA 11 TRBV7-2 CASSLLYEQYF TGTGCCAGCAGCCTTCTCTACGAGCAGTACTTC
TRBJ2-7 TRBD2 NA 15 TRBV27 CATTAYSGNSYEQYF TGTGCCACCACAGCTTATAGCGGGAATTCCTACGAGCAGTACTTC
TRBJ1-6 NA few 16 TRBV5-6 CASSLAGSGGNSPLHF TGTGCCAGCAGCTTGGCCGGGTCCGGCGGCAATTCACCCCTCCACTTT
TRBJ2-7 TRBD2 NA 15 TRBV2 CASSPSLASRYEQYF TGTGCCAGCAGCCCATCACTAGCGAGCCGATACGAGCAGTACTTC